This T cell receptor beta chain was documented in a study of Graves' ophthalmopathy and Graves' hyperthyroidism. In this cohort, patients with other autoimmune diseases, uncontrolled infections, pregnancy or lactation were excluded. Patients were diagnosed from clinical symptoms, serum thyroxine, TRAb, thyroid ultrasound and orbital computed tomography. The study amplified TCR beta CDR3 regions using RNA transcripts. HTBI-primed first-round RT-PCR preceded second-round multiplex PCR. TCRdb re-called the multiplex PCR reads with MiXCR, one entry per CDR3 protein. The table shows around 520,000 distinct CDR3 sequences, with less than 45% occurring only once. CDR1 is ENHRY and CDR2 is SYGVKD in the germline V gene. The CDR3 loop spans 15 amino acids. This clonotype has only one observation. Compared with germline, one end of the junction differs, possibly owing to a read error.

The sequencing input was peripheral blood or thyroid tissue (not recorded which). The chain combines TRBV10-3 with TRBJ2-7; 12 nucleotides agree with TRBD2. The sequence was obtained from an adult man with Graves' hyperthyroidism. The CDR3 nucleotides read TGTGCCAGCAGTCCAAGACTAGCGGGGGCCTACGAGCAGTACTTC. It is translated as CASSPRLAGAYEQYF.